This TCR beta chain was sequenced for a study of CD4 T cells in relation to SARS-CoV-2 and coronaviruses. Background on the study: After nine to eleven days of antigen culture, PBMC TCR beta CDR3s were sequenced.

The V end lost 6 bases, the J end lost 8 bases, and 10 bases lay between the germline ends. The germline gives CDR1 MDHEN, CDR2 SYDVKM. The CDR3 sequence is 12 residues long. A note on this clone: The antigen remains unidentified.

The assay was immunoSEQ multiplex PCR, and TCRdb's table has in-frame clones only and misses some. Here the sample spans about 37,000 clones, approximately 81% being singletons. For approximately 10 days, roughly 10^5 sorted CD4+ cells grew with T cell-depleted PBMCs and CEF. This receptor was obtained from an adult with COVID-19. The V and J genes are TRBV28 and TRBJ1-4; no reliable D call. Sequenced: naive CD4+ T cells from PBMCs, cultured in vitro. Subset reported: naive CD4+ T cells isolated by negative enrichment. The CDR3 bases are TGTGCCAGCAGCCTAGGAGGGGAAAAACTGTTTTTT. It encodes CASSLGGEKLFF.